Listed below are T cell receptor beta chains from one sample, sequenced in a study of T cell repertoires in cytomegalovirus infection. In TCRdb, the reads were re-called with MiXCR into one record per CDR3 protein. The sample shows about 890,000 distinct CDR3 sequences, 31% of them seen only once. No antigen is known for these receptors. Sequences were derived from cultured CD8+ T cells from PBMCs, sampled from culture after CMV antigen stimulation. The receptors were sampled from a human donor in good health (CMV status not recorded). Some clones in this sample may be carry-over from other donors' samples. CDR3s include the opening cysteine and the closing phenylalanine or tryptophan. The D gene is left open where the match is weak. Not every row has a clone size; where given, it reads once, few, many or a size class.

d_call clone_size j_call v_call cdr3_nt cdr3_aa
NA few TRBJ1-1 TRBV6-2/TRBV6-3 TGTGCCAGCAGTTACGTCACCTCTGAAGCTTTCTTT CASSYVTSEAFF
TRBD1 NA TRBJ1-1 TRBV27 TGTGCCAGCAGTTCACGGACAGGGGTCGACACTGAAGCTTTCTTT CASSSRTGVDTEAFF
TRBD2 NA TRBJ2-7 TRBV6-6 TGTGCCAGCAGTTCCCTCTTCCTCCTAGCGGGGGGTAGCCACGAGCAGTACTTC CASSSLFLLAGGSHEQYF
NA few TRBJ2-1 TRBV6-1 TGTGCCAGCAGTGAAGGGCAAATGGTCAGCTCCTACAATGAGCAGTTCTTC CASSEGQMVSSYNEQFF
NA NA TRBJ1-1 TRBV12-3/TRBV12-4 TGTGCCAGCAGTTTCGTCGCGAACACTGAAGCTTTCTTT CASSFVANTEAFF
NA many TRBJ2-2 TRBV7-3 TGTGCCAGCAGCTACGGACAGGGAGGGGCCGGGGAGCTGTTTTTT CASSYGQGGAGELFF
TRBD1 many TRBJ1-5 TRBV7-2 TGTGCCAGCAGGGAAGAGGTCGGACAGGGGGTATGGGTTGGCAATCAGCCCCAGCATTTT CASREEVGQGVWVGNQPQHF
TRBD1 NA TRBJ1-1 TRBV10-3 TGTGCCATCAGTGACAGGGGGCTCGGTACTGAAGCTTTCTTT CAISDRGLGTEAFF
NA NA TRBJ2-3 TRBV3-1 TGTGCCAGCAGCCAATCAGGAGGAGGGGGGAGCACAGATACGCAGTATTTT CASSQSGGGGSTDTQYF
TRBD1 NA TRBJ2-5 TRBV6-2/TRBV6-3 TGTGCCAGCAGGACAGGGGCCCCAGAGACCCAGTACTTC CASRTGAPETQYF
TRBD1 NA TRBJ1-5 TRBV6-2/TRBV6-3 TGTGCCAGCAACCACCCAGGGGGCAAGGGCAATCAGCCCCAGCATTTT CASNHPGGKGNQPQHF
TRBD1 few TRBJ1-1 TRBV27 TGTGCCAGCAGTTCCTTACCCGGGACAGGGAACACTGAAGCTTTCTTT CASSSLPGTGNTEAFF
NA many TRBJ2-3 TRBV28 TGTGCCAGCAGCTTAGGGGACACCTCCACAGATACGCAGTATTTT CASSLGDTSTDTQYF
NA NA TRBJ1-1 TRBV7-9 TGTGCCAGCAGCTTATATGTCCATGGGGCAGTACCCACTGAAGCTTTCTTT CASSLYVHGAVPTEAFF
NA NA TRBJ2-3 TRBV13 TGTGCCAGCACCGCATCAGCAGATACGCAGTATTTT CASTASADTQYF
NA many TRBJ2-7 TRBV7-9 TGTGCCAGCAGCTTAGGGTTGAGGGGAGTCGAGCACGAGCAGTACTTC CASSLGLRGVEHEQYF
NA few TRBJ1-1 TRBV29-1 TGCAGCGCAGAGAACACTGAAGCTTTCTTT CSAENTEAFF
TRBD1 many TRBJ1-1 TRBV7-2 TGTGCCAGCAGCCTTGGGACAGGGAATAATAATGAAGCTTTCTTT CASSLGTGNNNEAFF
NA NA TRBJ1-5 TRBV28 TGTGCCAGCAGTTGGGAGACAGGATCTTCTAGCAATCAGCCCCAGCATTTT CASSWETGSSSNQPQHF
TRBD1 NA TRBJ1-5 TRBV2 TGTGCCAGCAGGGGACAGGGCTCGCATCAGCCCCAGCATTTT CASRGQGSHQPQHF
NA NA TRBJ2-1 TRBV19 TGTGCCAGTAGTATAGGTATAAGGCCCAAGGTGGCGAATGAGCAGTTCTTC CASSIGIRPKVANEQFF
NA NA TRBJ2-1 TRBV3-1 TGTGCCAGCAGCCAAAGGCTCGGGGTGAGGGTTGAGCAGTTCTTC CASSQRLGVRVEQFF
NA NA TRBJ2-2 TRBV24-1 TGTGCCACCATCTTGGTAATGGAGCTGTTTTTT CATILVMELFF
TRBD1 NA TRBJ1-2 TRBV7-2 TGTGCCAGCAGCTTAGTTACAGGGGGCGCGAGGGGCTACACCTTC CASSLVTGGARGYTF
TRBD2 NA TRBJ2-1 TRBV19 TGTGCCAGTAGTATGGGCAGCGGGGCAACCTACAATGAGCAGTTCTTC CASSMGSGATYNEQFF
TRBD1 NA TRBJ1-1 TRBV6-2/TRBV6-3 TGTGCCAGCAGTTACTCGAGTACAGGGGTGACTGAAGCTTTCTTT CASSYSSTGVTEAFF
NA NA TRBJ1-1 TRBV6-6 TGTGCCAGCAGTTACACCGCGGGGAGGAACACTGAAGCTTTCTTT CASSYTAGRNTEAFF
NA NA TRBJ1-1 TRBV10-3 TGTGCCTCACATTCGGGGGGCACTGAAGCTTTCTTT CASHSGGTEAFF
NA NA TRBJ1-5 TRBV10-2 TGCGCCAGCAGTGAGACAAGGGCGTTTCAGCCCCAGCATTTT CASSETRAFQPQHF
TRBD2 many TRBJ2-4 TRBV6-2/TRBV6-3 TGTGCCAGCAGTCCGACTAGCGGGGGGCGTCGCATTCAGTACTTC CASSPTSGGRRIQYF
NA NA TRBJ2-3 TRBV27 TGTGCCACCTCGGAAGCAGATACGCAGTATTTT CATSEADTQYF
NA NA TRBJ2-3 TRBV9 TGTGCCAGCAGCGGTAAGGGGGGGACTAGCACAGATACGCAGTATTTT CASSGKGGTSTDTQYF
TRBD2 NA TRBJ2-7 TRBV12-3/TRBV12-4 TGTGCCAGCAGTTCTAGCGGGGGGGCATGGTACGAGCAGTACTTC CASSSSGGAWYEQYF
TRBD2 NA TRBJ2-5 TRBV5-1 TGCGCCAGCAGCAATAGCGGGGGGGTTCAAGAGACCCAGTACTTC CASSNSGGVQETQYF
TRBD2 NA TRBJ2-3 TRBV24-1 TGTGCCACCAGTGATTTAACGCGGGGGACCCCCGATACGCAGTATTTT CATSDLTRGTPDTQYF
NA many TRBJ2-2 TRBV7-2 TGTGCCAGCGAACCTTTACTATGGGACGGGGAGCTGTTTTTT CASEPLLWDGELFF
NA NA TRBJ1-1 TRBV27 TGTGCCAGCAGCTTCTATCCAGGGAACACTGAAGCTTTCTTT CASSFYPGNTEAFF
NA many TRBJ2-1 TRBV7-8 TGTGCCAGCAGCTTCCGCCTGGAGCAGTTCTTC CASSFRLEQFF
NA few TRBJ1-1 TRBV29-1 TGCAGCGTTGAAAATGACAGAATTAACACTGAAGCTTTCTTT CSVENDRINTEAFF
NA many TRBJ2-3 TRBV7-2 TGTGCCAGCAGCGAAGGGGGGGGGGCCACCGATACGCAGTATTTT CASSEGGGATDTQYF
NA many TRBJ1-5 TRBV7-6 TGTGCCAGCAGCCCCGTAGGCCCTAATCAGCCCCAGCATTTT CASSPVGPNQPQHF
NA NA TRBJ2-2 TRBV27 TGTGCCAGCAGTTTTGGGCCCAACGGGGAGCTGTTTTTT CASSFGPNGELFF
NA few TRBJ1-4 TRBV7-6 TGTGCCAGCAGCTGGTTCCGGGACGGTCGTAATGAAAAACTGTTTTTT CASSWFRDGRNEKLFF
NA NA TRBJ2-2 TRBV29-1 TGCAGCGTCCACGCCACCGGGGAGCTGTTTTTT CSVHATGELFF
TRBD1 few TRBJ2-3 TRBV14 TGTGCCAGCAGCCAAGATCTCGGACAGGTATCAGATACGCAGTATTTT CASSQDLGQVSDTQYF
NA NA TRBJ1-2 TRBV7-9 TGTGCCAGCAGCCCACCCTTGGCAGGGCATGGCTACACCTTC CASSPPLAGHGYTF
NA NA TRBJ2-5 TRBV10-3 TGTGCCATCAGCGACCTCGGGGGGCCCCAAGAGACCCAGTACTTC CAISDLGGPQETQYF
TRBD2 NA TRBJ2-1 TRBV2 TGTGCCAGCAGTGAATGGGAGGGAACTACCAATGAGCAGTTCTTC CASSEWEGTTNEQFF
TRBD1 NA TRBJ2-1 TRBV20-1 TGCAGTGCCCGAGACAGGGCGCTGTACAATGAGCAGTTCTTC CSARDRALYNEQFF
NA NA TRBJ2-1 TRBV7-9 TGTGCCAGCAGCGACCGGCTTTACAATGAGCAGTTCTTC CASSDRLYNEQFF
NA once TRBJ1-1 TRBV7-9 TGTGCCAGCAGCTTAGTCGGACACCAGGGGAACACTGAAGCTTTCTTT CASSLVGHQGNTEAFF
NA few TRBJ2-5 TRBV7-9 TGTGCCAGCACGACCAACGAAGAGACCCAGTACTTC CASTTNEETQYF
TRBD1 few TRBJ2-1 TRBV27 TGTGCCAGCAGTTTAAAGGGGGCCTTAGATCAGTTCTTC CASSLKGALDQFF
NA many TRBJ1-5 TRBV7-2 TGTGCCAGCAGAGAGGGCAGGGCTAGCAATCAGCCCCAGCATTTT CASREGRASNQPQHF
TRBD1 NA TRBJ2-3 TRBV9 TGTGCCAGCAGCGTACAGGGGGTAAGCACAGATACGCAGTATTTT CASSVQGVSTDTQYF
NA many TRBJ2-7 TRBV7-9 TGTGCCAGCAGCCCAGGGACCTCCTACGAGCAGTACTTC CASSPGTSYEQYF
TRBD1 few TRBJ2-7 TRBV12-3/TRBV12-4 TGTGCCAGCAGCACTCAGTGGAGGGGGACAGGGGACCCCTACGAGCAGTACTTC CASSTQWRGTGDPYEQYF
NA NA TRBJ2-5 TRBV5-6 TGTGCCAGCAGCTCACCGGGACCCCAACGGCGGACCCAGTACTTC CASSSPGPQRRTQYF